This T cell receptor (beta chain) stems from a study of cytomegalovirus exposure and HLA in healthy donors. Study context: Some 91 million unique TCRs from HLA-typed donors were held in an early release of data. The study, taken as a whole, reports: Reportedly, a later analysis found an Asian-associated ancestry cluster had fewer N-insertions than the approximately 700-donor mean. The authors listed 150 to 200 TCR beta chains as cytomegalovirus-associated. Later analysis identified a missense DCLRE1C variant that was linked to TCR beta V- and J-gene trimming.

As for this clone: Its antigen is unidentified.

The study ran its PCR with 60 Vbeta and 13 Jbeta primers. Profiling relied on immunoSEQ multiplex PCR, and the TCRdb table lists in-frame clones only, not all of them. Altogether approximately 110,000 clones are present, about 73% being singletons, with the ten largest covering nearly 8.5%. Germline assignment: CDR1 SEHNR and CDR2 FQNEAQ (reference sequence). V was shortened by 5 bases and J by 3 bases, with 12 bases between the two germline ends. CDR3 length: 14 residues. The sequence came from a woman aged 40 to 50 in good health and CMV-seropositive. The chain has TRBV7-9 and TRBJ2-3; D is unclear. Sequencing used PBMCs. DNA for the CDR3: TGTGCCAGCAGCGTCCTCGACTGGACAGATACGCAGTATTTT. This gives the protein CASSVLDWTDTQYF.